The next 3 T cell receptor beta chains were all read from a single sample in a study of T cell repertoires in cytomegalovirus infection. TCRdb re-called the reads through MiXCR, storing one row per CDR3 protein. The sample lists around 300,000 distinct CDR3 sequences; over 7.5% were seen once. The material sequenced was PBMCs. All receptors derive from a human donor in good health (CMV status not recorded). Some clones in this sample may be carry-over from other donors' samples.

This clonotype was picked up a small number of times. The rearrangement uses TRBV20-1 and TRBJ2-2, with 7 bases lining up with TRBD2. With 0 bases clipped from V and 0 bases from J, the junction kept 4 bases outside the gene matches. Germline V gives CDR1 DFQATT, CDR2 SNEGSKA (reference sequence). The CDR3 is made up of 16 amino acids. CDR3 coding DNA: TGCAGTGCTAGAGATCCGGCGGGGGCGAACACCGGGGAGCTGTTTTTT. Translation gives CSARDPAGANTGELFF.

There are a few counts of this clonotype. This chain joins TRBV7-9 and TRBJ1-2, with D possibly being TRBD1 (6 bases). This CDR3 comprises 15 residues. Trimming took off 3 bases at V and 10 bases at J, with 21 bases between the two ends. Germline CDR1 and CDR2: SEHNR and FQNEAQ (reference sequence). In DNA form, the CDR3 reads TGTGCCAGCAGCTTTCAGGGGCAGGGAAAGGTGCCCTACACCTTC. Translation gives CASSFQGQGKVPYTF.

With respect to this clonotype: A much larger clone sits a single nucleotide away, making a read error possible. This chain links TRBV4-3 with TRBJ2-5; 12 nucleotides align to TRBD2. The germline V gene encodes CDR1 LGHNA and CDR2 YSLEER. CDR3 length: 18 amino acids. The trim removed 4 bases at V and 1 base at J, leaving 10 bases unmatched. This CDR3 is CASSPDSLAGGRQETQYF. The CDR3 region has the DNA TGCGCCAGCAGCCCAGATTCTCTAGCGGGGGGGCGCCAAGAGACCCAGTACTTC.